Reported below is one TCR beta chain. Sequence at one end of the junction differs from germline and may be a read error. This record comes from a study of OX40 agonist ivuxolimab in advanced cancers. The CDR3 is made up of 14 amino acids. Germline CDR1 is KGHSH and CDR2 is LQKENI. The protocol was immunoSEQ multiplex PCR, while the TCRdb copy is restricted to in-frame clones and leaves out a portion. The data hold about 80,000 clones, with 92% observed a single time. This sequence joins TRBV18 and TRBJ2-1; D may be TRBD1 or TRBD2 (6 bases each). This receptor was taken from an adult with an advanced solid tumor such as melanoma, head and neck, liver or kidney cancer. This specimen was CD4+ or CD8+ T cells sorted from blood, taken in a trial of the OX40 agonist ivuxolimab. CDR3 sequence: CVSSGGDNYNEQFF. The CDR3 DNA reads TGTGTCAGCTCCGGCGGGGACAACTACAATGAGCAGTTCTTC.